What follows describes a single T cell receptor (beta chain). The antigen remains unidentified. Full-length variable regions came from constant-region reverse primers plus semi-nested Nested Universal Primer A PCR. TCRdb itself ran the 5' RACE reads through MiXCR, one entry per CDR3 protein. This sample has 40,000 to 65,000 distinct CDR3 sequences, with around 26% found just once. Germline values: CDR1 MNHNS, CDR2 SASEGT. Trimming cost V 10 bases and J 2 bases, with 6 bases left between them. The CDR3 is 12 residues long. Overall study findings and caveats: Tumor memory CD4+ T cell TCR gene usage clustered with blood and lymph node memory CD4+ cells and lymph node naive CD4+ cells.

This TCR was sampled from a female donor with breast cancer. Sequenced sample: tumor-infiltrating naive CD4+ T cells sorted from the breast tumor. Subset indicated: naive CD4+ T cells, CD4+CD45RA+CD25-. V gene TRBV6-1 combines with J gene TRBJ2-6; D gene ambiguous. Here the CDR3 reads CAIQTGANVLTF. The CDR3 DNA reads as TGTGCCATCCAGACTGGGGCCAACGTCCTGACTTTC.